This T cell receptor (beta chain) was sequenced during a study of a mutant IDH1 vaccine in newly diagnosed glioma (dated by TCRdb to 2020 to 2022). About the full investigation: Of the roughly 30 treated patients, around 62% were male and 37.5% were female, and a mean age of 40.4 years was recorded. Before enrollment, patients had received standard therapy of radiotherapy alone, temozolomide alone, or radiochemotherapy with temozolomide; most received the combination. Peripheral blood samples were drawn at six visits, namely V03 (baseline), V05, V07, V10, V12 and V13. For exploratory analyses, under 30 treated patients had longitudinal TCRB deep sequencing done wherever samples were available.

Comment on this clone: No antigen is known for it. Per-nucleotide qualities are absent, and no much larger clonotype sits a single base away.

Library prep was done by the immunoSEQ multiplex PCR assay. The hsTCRB Kit was used according to the manufacturer's protocol to amplify rearranged TCR beta chain sequences. An Illumina MiSeq was used to sequence the TCRB libraries. The authors' pipeline ran thus. The kit vendor's proprietary platform handled demultiplexing, trimming and gene mapping. As stored in TCRdb, this immuneACCESS dataset retains in-frame rearrangements with V and J assigned. A fraction of the clones does not appear; measured against another copy, unresolved V genes explain less than half of the discrepancy, and the remainder lacks a known reason. V, J and clone size were drawn from that table, and D and trimming were deduced from the DNA. The sample table holds tens of thousands of clones, of which 80% to 95% were seen once. The ten biggest clones cover approximately 10% of the sample. What this sample's time point label stands for: baseline, week 1 (first vaccination visit). Per the publication, the treatment or condition label means: pre-vaccination baseline after standard-of-care therapy. All donors had newly diagnosed IDH1-mutant astrocytomas of WHO grade 3 or 4 that showed loss of nuclear ATRX. The samples were drawn from NOA16, a multicentre, single-arm, open-label phase I trial in Germany that tested a mutant IDH1 peptide vaccine in humans for the first time. For immunogenicity testing, the blood drawn at visit V03 was used as the baseline sample. Genomic DNA for TCRB sequencing was extracted from EDTA blood using the DNeasy Blood and Tissue Kit.

Overall results and qualifications from the work: Across multiple MHC alleles, vaccine-induced immune responses were seen in 93.3% of patients. PBMC samples for TCRB deep sequencing were selected based on availability. Pseudoprogression appeared unrelated to alterations in the top peripheral T cell clonotypes detected by TCRB sequencing. The authors stated that sample limitations prevented analyses of patient blood samples from being reproduced.

The source of this sequence is a man aged 30 to 39 with glioma. The source was PBMCs, collected from a glioma patient treated with radiotherapy, temozolomide or both.

CDR3 reads: CASSLVSNYGYTF. Read as DNA, the sequence is TGTGCCAGCAGCTTGGTCTCTAACTATGGCTACACCTTC. The chain is assembled from TRBV7-9 and TRBJ1-2, with the D gene too uncertain to name. The V end loses 3 bases and the J end loses 0 bases, and a stretch of 5 bases separates them. For CDR1 and CDR2, the germline V gene (reference sequence) lists SEHNR and FQNEAQ. The CDR3 runs 13 amino acids, cysteine and phenylalanine included. Only the CDR3 part of the read is kept: 39 bases, read in frame from the first base.